The sequence of this TCR beta chain was determined in a study of regulatory T cells in long-lasting Graves disease. Study results and caveats: Persistent disease preferred TRBV28, TRBJ1-2 and TRBJ2-5; new disease, TRBV20-1 and TRBJ2-1.

The time point was: newly diagnosed GD, antithyroid drugs for less than 3 months. Extracted PBMC RNA gave rise to the TCR library. Relying on iRepertoire HTBI primers and Arm-PCR of CDR3 regions, the team built TCR beta libraries. TCRdb reanalysed the multiplex PCR reads using MiXCR and keeps one entry per CDR3 protein. The data hold some 560,000 distinct CDR3 sequences, with 15% to 20% observed a single time. In its sample, this clonotype was seen many times. The antigen remains undetermined. This CDR3 contains 13 residues. The V end lost 4 bases, the J end lost 7 bases, and 11 bases lay between the germline ends. The germline CDR1 and CDR2 sequences are GTSNPN and SVGIG (reference sequence). This sample was also put to use in a study of T cells in Graves' hyperthyroidism and ophthalmopathy. This second study notes: The primer set for the first-round RT-PCR of the TCR CDR3 was HTBI. In blood, most of the thyroid clonotypes expanded above 0.001 were also present.

Sequencing used peripheral blood mononuclear cells (PBMCs), obtained at new diagnosis, from a patient treated with antithyroid drugs. The TCR sequence derives from a woman aged 35-65 years with Graves disease. The genes are TRBV30 and TRBJ1-6; possibly TRBD1 for D (6 bases). The CDR3 protein is CAWTRDNNSPLHF. CDR3 DNA sequence: TGTGCCTGGACCCGGGACAACAATTCACCCCTCCACTTT.